The following is a T cell receptor (beta chain) sequence with its context. Its specificity is not known. This record belongs to a study of T cells in localized non-small cell lung cancer. General study points: The study sequenced only one region of the tumor. As a result, intratumor heterogeneity could not be excluded and remains possible.

The CDR3 extends over 18 amino acids. The junction had 16 bases not matched to a gene; V was cut back by 4 bases and J by 5 bases. Germline assignment: CDR1 MGHRA and CDR2 YSYEKL. Sequencing used immunoSEQ multiplex PCR; TCRdb keeps in-frame clones, though not all of them. This sample has some 25,000 clones; more than 90% occur once, and the top ten carry 15%. This clonotype was obtained from a man between 40 and 75 years old with stage III squamous cell lung carcinoma. The source material was peripheral blood, sampled before any cancer treatment. The chain carries TRBV4-1 and TRBJ1-2; 10 bases align to TRBD1. CDR3 loop: CASSPVGTGEMVSYGYTF. The CDR3 DNA reads as TGCGCCAGCAGCCCTGTCGGGACAGGGGAGATGGTCTCGTATGGCTACACCTTC.